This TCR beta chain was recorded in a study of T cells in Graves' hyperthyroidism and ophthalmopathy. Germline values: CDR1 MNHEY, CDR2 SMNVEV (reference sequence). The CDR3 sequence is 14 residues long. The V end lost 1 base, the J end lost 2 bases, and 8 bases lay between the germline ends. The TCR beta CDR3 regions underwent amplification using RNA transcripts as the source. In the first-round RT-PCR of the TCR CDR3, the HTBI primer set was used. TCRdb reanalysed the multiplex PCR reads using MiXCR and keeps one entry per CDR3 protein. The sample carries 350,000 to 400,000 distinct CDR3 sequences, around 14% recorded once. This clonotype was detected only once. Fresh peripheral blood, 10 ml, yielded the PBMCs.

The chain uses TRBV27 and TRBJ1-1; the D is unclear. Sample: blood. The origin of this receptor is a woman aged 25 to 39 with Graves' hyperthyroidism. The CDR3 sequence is CASSLYPGNTEAFF. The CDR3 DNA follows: TGTGCCAGCAGTTTATATCCAGGCAACACTGAAGCTTTCTTT.